The present T cell receptor beta chain was sequenced within a study of T-cell reconstitution after alpha-beta-depleted transplantation in children. Unique molecular identifiers were incorporated during preparation of the TCRbeta library. Each CDR3 protein is one row after TCRdb ran MiXCR on the PCR reads. The repertoire holds over 550,000 distinct CDR3 sequences, with roughly a tenth as singletons. Trimming pared 0 bases from V and 3 bases from J, leaving 12 bases between. The CDR3 runs to 16 residues. Germline V gives CDR1 SGHVS, CDR2 FQNEAQ. The chain recombines TRBV7-8 with TRBJ2-1; D is unresolved. The sample in question was PBMCs from the stem cell graft donor, obtained from the stem cell graft. The sequence was obtained from a human donor who donated a stem cell graft to a child with acute myeloid leukemia. CDR3 DNA sequence: TGTGCCAGCAGCTTAGCCCCCGGGTGGGGCTACAATGAGCAGTTCTTC. This encodes CASSLAPGWGYNEQFF.